The TCR beta chain described here comes from a study of T cell responses to AZD1222 COVID-19 vaccine. CDR1 and CDR2 from the germline V gene are SGDLS and YYNGEE. Trimming at V came to 3 bases and at J to 4 bases, leaving 6 bases not matched to a gene. This CDR3 has 15 residues. Overall study results and limits: The study sampled repertoires only after the peak T cell response. Donors, mostly white British, included more females; clonal diversity was possibly underestimated.

This clone was seen more than once but under ten times. Antigen: not known. Sequencing was performed with immunoSEQ multiplex PCR; in TCRdb, only in-frame clones are kept and a portion is missing. The data hold around 210,000 clones, with approximately 94% observed a single time. The sequencing used peripheral blood, collected 28 days after the second dose of the MenACWY control vaccine. The source is an adult who received the MenACWY meningococcal vaccine as a control. The V gene is TRBV9, the J gene TRBJ1-5; 8 positions match TRBD1. CDR3: CASSATGDPNQPQHF. CDR3 nucleotides: TGTGCCAGCAGCGCGACAGGGGACCCTAATCAGCCCCAGCATTTT. The full variable domain, with the rest looked up from reference TRBV9 and TRBJ1-5, is DSGVTQTPKHLITATGQRVTLRCSPRSGDLSVYWYQQSLDQGLQFLIQYYNGEERAKGNILERFSAQQFPDLHSELNLSSLELGDSALYFCASSATGDPNQPQHFGDGTRLSIL.